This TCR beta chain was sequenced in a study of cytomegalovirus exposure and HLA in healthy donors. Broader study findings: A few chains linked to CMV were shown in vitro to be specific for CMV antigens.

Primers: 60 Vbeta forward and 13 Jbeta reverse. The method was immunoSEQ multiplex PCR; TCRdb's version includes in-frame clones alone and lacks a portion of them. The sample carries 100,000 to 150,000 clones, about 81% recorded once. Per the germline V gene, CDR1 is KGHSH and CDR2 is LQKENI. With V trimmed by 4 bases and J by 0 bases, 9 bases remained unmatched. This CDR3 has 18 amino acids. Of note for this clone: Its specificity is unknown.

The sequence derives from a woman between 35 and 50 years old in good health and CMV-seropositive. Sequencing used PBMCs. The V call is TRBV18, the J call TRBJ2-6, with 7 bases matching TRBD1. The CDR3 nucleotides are TGTGCCAGCTCACTTATGACAGGGCCCTCCTCTGGGGCCAACGTCCTGACTTTC. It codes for CASSLMTGPSSGANVLTF.